The clone carrying this TCR beta chain was counted ten times or more. TCRdb used MiXCR to reprocess the 5' RACE reads, holding one entry per CDR3 protein. The sample has 250,000 or so distinct CDR3 sequences; about 8.3% are singletons. This specimen comes from a study of identical twins. Germline V CDR1 and CDR2: SQVTM, ANQGSEA. After removal of 4 bases from V and 0 bases from J, the junction contained 2 bases not matched to a gene. The CDR3 is 13 residues long. The same data also went into a second study, on yellow fever vaccine responses in identical twins.

The sample was CD8+ T cells sorted from blood. V and J are TRBV29-1 and TRBJ2-7; 8 bases match TRBD2. This clonotype originated in a woman aged 18-29 years in good health. CDR3 protein: CSVAGTSSYEQYF. The CDR3 DNA reads as TGCAGCGTTGCCGGGACTAGCTCCTACGAGCAGTACTTC.